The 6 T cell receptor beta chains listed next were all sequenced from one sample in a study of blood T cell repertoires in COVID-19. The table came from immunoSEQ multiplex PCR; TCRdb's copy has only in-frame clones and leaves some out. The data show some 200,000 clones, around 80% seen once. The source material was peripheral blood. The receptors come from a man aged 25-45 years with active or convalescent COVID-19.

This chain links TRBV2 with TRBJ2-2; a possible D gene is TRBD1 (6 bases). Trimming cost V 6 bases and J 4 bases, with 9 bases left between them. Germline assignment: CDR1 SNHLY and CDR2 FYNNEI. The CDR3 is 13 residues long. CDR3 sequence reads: CASSSTGTGELFF. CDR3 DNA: TGTGCCAGCAGCTCGACAGGCACCGGGGAGCTGTTTTTT.

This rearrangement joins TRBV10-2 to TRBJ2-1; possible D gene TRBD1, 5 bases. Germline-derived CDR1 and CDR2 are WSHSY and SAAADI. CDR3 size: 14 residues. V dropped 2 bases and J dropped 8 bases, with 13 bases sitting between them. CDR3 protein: CASSEGLTADEQFF. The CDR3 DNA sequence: TGCGCCAGCAGTGAGGGCTTGACAGCAGATGAGCAGTTCTTC.

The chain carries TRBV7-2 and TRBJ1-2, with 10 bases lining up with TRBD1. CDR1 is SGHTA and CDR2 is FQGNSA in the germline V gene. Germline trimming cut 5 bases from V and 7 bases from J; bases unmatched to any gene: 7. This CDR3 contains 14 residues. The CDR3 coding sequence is TGTGCCAGCAGCGAAGGGACAGGGGCGCGTGGCTACACCTTC. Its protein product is CASSEGTGARGYTF.

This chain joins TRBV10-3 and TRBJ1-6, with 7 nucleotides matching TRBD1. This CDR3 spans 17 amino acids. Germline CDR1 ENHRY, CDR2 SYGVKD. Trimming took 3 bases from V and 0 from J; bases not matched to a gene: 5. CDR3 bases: TGTGCCATCAGTGATGACAGGGAGAGCTCCTATAATTCACCCCTCCACTTT. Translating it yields CAISDDRESSYNSPLHF.

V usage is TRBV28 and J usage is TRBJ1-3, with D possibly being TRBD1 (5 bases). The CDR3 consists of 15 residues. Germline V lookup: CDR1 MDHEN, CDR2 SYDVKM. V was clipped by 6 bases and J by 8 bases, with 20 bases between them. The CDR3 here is CASRTPQRGGDTIYF. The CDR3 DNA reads TGTGCCAGCAGAACACCCCAAAGGGGCGGGGACACCATATATTTT.

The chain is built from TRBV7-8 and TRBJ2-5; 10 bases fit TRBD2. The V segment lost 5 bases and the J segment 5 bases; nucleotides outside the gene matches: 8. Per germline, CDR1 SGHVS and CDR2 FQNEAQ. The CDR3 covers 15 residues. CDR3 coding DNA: TGTGCCAGCAGCGAAGCGGGAGGGCCGAGGGAGACCCAGTACTTC. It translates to CASSEAGGPRETQYF. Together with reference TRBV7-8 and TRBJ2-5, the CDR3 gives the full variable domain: GAGVSQSPRYKVAKRGQDVALRCDPISGHVSLFWYQQALGQGPEFLTYFQNEAQLDKSGLPSDRFFAERPEGSVSTLKIQRTQQEDSAVYLCASSEAGGPRETQYFGPGTRLLVL.